This entry describes one T cell receptor beta chain. This clone has more than one count but fewer than ten. There is no known antigen for this receptor. The record has no base qualities; no much larger clone is one base away. The entry originates in a study of cytomegalovirus exposure and HLA in healthy donors (dated by TCRdb to about 2017). Background for the entire study: An earlier analysis of approximately 640 of the donors reported 250 to 350 Gb of sequence data and 117 million unique TCR beta sequences from 150 million to 200 million T cells. Genome-wide SNP genotypes for about three fifths of the roughly 670 donors were used in a later genetic analysis, which treated that subset as a discovery cohort. Approximately 310 gigabases of sequencing data and approximately 80 million unique TCR sequences were included in an early release covering roughly 600 HLA-typed donors. Class I and class II HLA loci were covered by the typing at four-digit resolution. The aim of the study was to test whether cataloging public T cell receptors could identify signatures of past pathogen exposure. Among a few hundred genotyped donors of the cohort, an average of around 240,000 unique TCR beta nucleotide sequences were sequenced per donor, 15% to 20% of them non-productive. An earlier analysis of some 500 of the donors applied high-throughput TCR beta sequencing to assess whether each TCR beta V gene segment acted as functional or pseudogenic. Rather than using new phenotypic data, the later analysis identified candidate immune exposures from TCR beta sequences and from how often those sequences occurred across donors. Using immunosequencing, the study profiled T cell repertoires from 666 subjects and related those repertoires to cytomegalovirus serostatus. To predict cytomegalovirus infection status, the study combined high-throughput TCR immunosequencing, statistical association of individual TCRs with disease status, and machine learning. Besides the first cohort of about 730 subjects, a separate validation cohort made up of 120 or so different subjects was used. Because of strong linkage in the cohort, roughly 5 DR-DQ haplotypes were treated as single units for association and clustering. Every discovery cohort repertoire had been produced on one sequencing platform. Typing coverage differed by locus: A, B, C, DRB1 and DQB1 were typed in roughly 629-630 donors, DQA1 in 522, DPA1 in 600 to 610, and DPB1 in around 440. The genetic ancestry cluster associated with self-reported Caucasian donors included 81% of the roughly 380 genotyped donors. A later analysis re-examined previously published TCR beta repertoires from 610 or so donors and added high-resolution HLA genotyping to investigate patterns of TCR occurrence. Donor age, sex, ethnicity and CMV serostatus were compiled alongside the repertoire data. Points the paper makes about the study in general: A later analysis associated about 18,000 TCR beta sequences with specific HLA alleles at a false discovery rate of 0.05. In an earlier analysis of more than 450 of the donors, most TCR beta V segments were observed in productive rearrangements about 87% or about 30% of the time, broadly matching IMGT annotations. A further reported finding was that TCR beta sequences accurately predicted the HLA-A and HLA-B alleles for most subjects in the first cohort. A cluster of highly shared sequence variants was judged likely to represent a technical artifact of the sequencing pipeline. This cohort had only TCR beta chains sequenced, and the lack of alpha or paired-chain data limited which features could be detected. A later analysis found that HLA-associated TCR beta chains were more clonally expanded and had lower generation probabilities than equally common non-associated chains. A later genetic analysis associated a missense DCLRE1C variant with V-gene and J-gene trimming of TCR beta chains, and an independent cohort replicated the association. A few of the identified cytomegalovirus-associated TCR beta chains were confirmed in vitro to be specific for cytomegalovirus antigens. According to a later analysis, parvovirus B19, influenza, CMV and Epstein-Barr virus appeared linked to several top co-occurrence clusters. The presence/absence analyses assumed that sequencing depth was roughly uniform across donors, and that assumption may not be true. For the cohort, immune exposure information was limited to CMV serostatus. Correlated functional status among segregating V segments might reflect linkage disequilibrium, but an unknown experimental factor could not be ruled out. In a later analysis, the rate of TCR association differed among HLA loci, with DRB1 alleles having the most associated TCRs and HLA-C alleles having the fewest. Strong co-occurrence of HLA alleles, especially DR and DQ, made assigning TCR associations to individual alleles difficult. HLA typing was unavailable for some donors at each locus, so association tests used only the typed subset. The classifier was reported to diagnose cytomegalovirus status with high specificity and sensitivity in both the original cohort and the validation cohort. Compared with the roughly 710-donor mean, donors in an Asian-associated ancestry cluster had fewer N-insertions in productive TCRs, according to a later genetic analysis. According to the authors, the approach could potentially be generalized to other disease states and immunological phenotypes. Because counts were too low, some 16 rarely observed V segments, including chromosome 9 orphons, were excluded from the earlier analysis of several hundred of the donors. The study listed 150 to 200 TCR beta chains as associated with cytomegalovirus. Most CMV-associated TCR beta chains appeared to be HLA-restricted in a later analysis, and the HLA associations seemed to be driven largely by CMV exposure. While some public TCRs were present in many individuals, most TCR sequences turned up only very rarely across donors.

The cohort consisted of 600 to 700 healthy bone marrow donors. At the time of sampling, all cohort members were nominally healthy, though unrecorded immune exposures were likely present. The donor was CMV seronegative and belonged to the group of 350 or so seronegative cohort members. A peripheral blood sample was collected from each donor, and TCR beta sequencing was performed on peripheral blood mononuclear cells. Genomic DNA extraction from the blood cell samples was performed with the Qiagen DNeasy Blood Extraction Kit. Receptor libraries were prepared by the immunoSEQ multiplex PCR assay. The multiplex PCR relied on a mix of 60 forward primers for TCR Vbeta segments and 13 reverse primers for TCR Jbeta segments. The CDR3 region of rearranged TCR beta genes was amplified from genomic DNA by a multiplex PCR assay. The Illumina HiSeq System was used to sequence the amplified TCR beta libraries as 87-base-pair reads. Under the source paper's analysis protocol: A later analysis counted 65 million to 90 million unique TCR beta chains across the 666 repertoires, and some 11 million of these chains were shared by at least two donors. Raw reads were error-corrected and collapsed into unique sequences with a nearest-neighbor algorithm that merged closely related sequences to remove PCR and sequencing errors. Alignment of CDR3 sequences to IMGT reference sequences was used to assign V, D and J gene segments. For a sequence to be retained, at least a six-nucleotide match to both a V gene segment and a J gene segment was required. A rearrangement counted as productive if the CDR3 had no stop codons and remained in frame with V and J, and every other rearrangement counted as non-productive. CDR3 was defined according to IMGT convention as the region running from the second conserved V-encoded cysteine to the conserved J-encoded phenylalanine. Sequences without an unambiguous match to a single V gene segment were excluded from the earlier analysis of approximately 560 of the donors. In an earlier analysis of almost 600 of the donors, a V segment was called functional when productive rearrangements were above 56.7%, and segregating when the standard deviation between donors exceeded 5%. A statistical classification framework was built to diagnose cytomegalovirus status from the catalog of TCR beta chain sequences. In a later analysis, TCR nucleotide sequences were compared against IMGT/GENE-DB human TR gene sequences so that V and J genes could be assigned. Using the TCRdist pipeline, a later analysis assigned CDR3 sequences along with most-parsimonious VDJ recombination scenarios. A later analysis defined each TCR beta chain by its CDR3 amino acid sequence plus V-gene family, and excluded reads lacking a unique V-gene family. A later analysis removed roughly 590 highly shared, low-generation-probability nucleotide sequences to deal with suspected cross-contamination and a sequencing artifact. A later analysis calculated a clonal expansion index for each public chain from normalized within-repertoire ranks of inferred template counts. In a later analysis, generation probabilities were computed using a VDJ recombination model fitted to out-of-frame rearrangements, and the results were checked against IGoR. In a later analysis, hypergeometric tests were used to score TCR-TCR, TCR-HLA and TCR-CMV co-occurrence, with a repertoire-size bias correction applied to TCR pairs. In a later analysis, false discovery rates were estimated by permuting HLA or CMV assignments 20 times. In a later analysis, co-occurring TCRs were grouped using DBSCAN, and TCRdist sequence similarity was added for clustering within HLA-allele-positive subsets. For co-occurrence clustering, repertoires with fewer than 30,000 or more than 120,000 public chains were excluded, along with roughly 5 repertoires with anomalous nucleotide sharing. The table was pulled from immuneACCESS by TCRdb, which kept in-frame rearrangements only. Such tables lose some clones; where checked, under half of the loss comes from unresolved V genes, and the rest has no known cause. V and J calls and clone size follow that table, whereas D and trimming were derived from the DNA. Across this sample there are approximately 120,000 clones, with approximately 78% seen only once. Approximately 1.1% of the sample is taken by the ten largest.

Sequences were obtained from PBMCs. This sequence was found in a woman under 40 in good health and CMV-seronegative.

The base sequence is TGTGCCTGGAGCCAGGTTACTGGAAACACCATATATTTT. This sequence encodes CAWSQVTGNTIYF. The receptor chain draws on TRBV30 and TRBJ1-3; no D gene can be assigned with confidence. V drops 3 bases and J drops 2 bases, leaving 8 bases in between. Including the terminal cysteine and phenylalanine, the CDR3 comprises 13 residues. Of the read, only the CDR3 DNA is kept; its 39 bases are in frame from base 1. CDR1 and CDR2 (GTSNPN, SVGIG) derive from the germline V gene (reference sequence).